Below are 28 T cell receptor beta chains sequenced from a single sample in a study of human T cells and chemical hapten exposure. TCRdb reanalysed the RACE reads using MiXCR and keeps one entry per CDR3 protein. The profile shows about 41,000 distinct CDR3 sequences, approximately 3.3% of them singletons. Indicated time point: patch test 2, 6 weeks after DPC sensitization. The sample's treatment: therapeutic diphenylcyclopropenone sensitization with weekly scalp DPC. Sequenced here: whole blood, sampled in connection with sensitization to the hapten diphenylcyclopropenone (DPC). These receptors were taken from a man aged 40-55 years with alopecia areata. Some clones in this sample may be carry-over from other donors' samples.

This clonotype was counted at least ten times. The V and J genes are TRBV7-9 and TRBJ2-7, with D possibly being TRBD1 (6 bases). The CDR3 has 16 amino acids. Trimming cost V 4 bases and J 0 bases, with 16 bases left between them. The germline V gene encodes CDR1 SEHNR and CDR2 FQNEAQ (reference sequence). In DNA form, the CDR3 reads TGTGCCAGCAGCTCCCCAGGGGCGCCCGGCTCCTACGAGCAGTACTTC. Translated, it gives CASSSPGAPGSYEQYF. Filled out from reference TRBV7-9 and TRBJ2-7, the complete variable domain reads DTGVSQNPRHKITKRGQNVTFRCDPISEHNRLYWYRQTLGQGPEFLTYFQNEAQLEKSRLLSDRFSAERPKGSFSTLEIQRTEQGDSAMYLCASSSPGAPGSYEQYFGPGTRLTVT.

This clonotype was recorded at least ten times. J is TRBJ2-1 and V is TRBV6-5; possible D gene TRBD1, 6 bases. The CDR3 extends over 15 amino acids. The germline gives CDR1 MNHEY, CDR2 SVGAGI. Trimming took off 5 bases at V and 6 bases at J, with 17 bases between the two ends. In DNA, the CDR3 is TGTGCCAGCAGTCGAGGACAGTTTCTGCCCAATGAGCAGTTCTTC. Translating gives CASSRGQFLPNEQFF.

The table lists this clonotype with many counts. The rearrangement uses TRBV10-3 and TRBJ2-3, with TRBD2 matching over 11 bases. V was clipped by 4 bases and J by 5 bases; unmatched bases: 2. CDR3 length: 14 residues. The germline CDR1 and CDR2 sequences are ENHRY and SYGVKD. CDR3 sequence (DNA): TGTGCCATCAGTGCCGGGACTAGCGGAGATACGCAGTATTTT. Amino acids: CAISAGTSGDTQYF.

This clonotype was seen at least ten times. The chain recombines TRBV30 with TRBJ1-1; 8 bases align to TRBD1. The CDR3 covers 15 residues. The germline V gene encodes CDR1 GTSNPN and CDR2 SVGIG (reference sequence). V shed 0 bases and J 5 bases; nucleotides not matched to a gene: 8. The DNA for the CDR3 is TGTGCCTGGAGTGTATACCGACAGGGGCCGACTGAAGCTTTCTTT. It yields the protein CAWSVYRQGPTEAFF.

This clonotype was seen repeatedly, ten times or more. This rearrangement joins TRBV7-6 to TRBJ2-2; 9 bases agree with TRBD2. Germline values: CDR1 SGHVS, CDR2 FNYEAQ. V trimming: 7 bases; J trimming: 4 bases; junction bases outside the gene matches: 7. CDR3 size: 15 residues. CDR3 sequence: CASNIAGDRTGELFF. The CDR3, as DNA: TGTGCCAGCAACATAGCGGGAGACCGCACCGGGGAGCTGTTTTTT.

This clonotype was counted at least ten times. The chain employs TRBV12-3 or TRBV12-4 and TRBJ2-1; perhaps TRBD2 as D (6 bases). Trimming took off 5 bases at V and 4 bases at J, with 15 bases between the two ends. The CDR3 is 15 amino acids. This CDR3 reads CASSPDRRGYNEQFF. The CDR3 DNA reads as TGTGCCAGCAGTCCTGATAGGAGGGGTTACAATGAGCAGTTCTTC.

This clonotype was detected ten times or more. CDR3 nucleotide sequence: TGTGCCAGCAGTTTATTTGGGACAGGGGAAACCGGGGAGCTGTTTTTT. Translation: CASSLFGTGETGELFF. The gene calls are TRBV12-3 or TRBV12-4 and TRBJ2-2; 10 bases match TRBD1. CDR3 size: 16 residues. V was pared by 2 bases and J by 5 bases, with 5 bases of the junction left unmatched.

This clonotype was recorded at least ten times. This chain joins TRBV4-1 and TRBJ1-5; the D is unclear. Per the germline V gene, CDR1 is MGHRA and CDR2 is YSYEKL. This CDR3 contains 16 residues. The ends were cut back, 1 base at V and 0 bases at J, with 10 bases in the middle. The DNA of the CDR3 is TGCGCCAGCAGCCAAGTATGGGGAATTAGCAATCAGCCCCAGCATTTT. It is translated as CASSQVWGISNQPQHF.

This clonotype was seen many times. This chain links TRBV12-3 or TRBV12-4 with TRBJ1-5; D is uncertain. With 3 bases removed from V and 1 base from J, the gap between germline ends came to 4 bases. CDR3 length equals 13 residues. Here the CDR3 reads CASSLRSNQPQHF. The CDR3 DNA reads as TGTGCCAGCAGTTTGAGGAGCAATCAGCCCCAGCATTTT.

This clonotype was seen at least ten times. This chain joins TRBV18 and TRBJ1-1; possibly TRBD1 for D (6 bases). CDR1 and CDR2 (germline): KGHSH, LQKENI. The CDR3 is 17 amino acids. Trimming shortened V by 2 bases and J by 4 bases, and 20 bases separated the two germline ends. The CDR3 DNA follows: TGTGCCAGCTCACCAGGGGGAGTCGGGGGGCGCGGCACTGAAGCTTTCTTT. Translation: CASSPGGVGGRGTEAFF.

This clonotype was seen repeatedly, ten times or more. CDR3 loop: CSVSGRNQPQHF. As DNA, the CDR3 is TGCAGCGTGTCGGGCAGGAATCAGCCCCAGCATTTT. This chain links TRBV29-1 with TRBJ1-5; D is unresolved. The CDR3 contains 12 residues. Germline CDR1 reads SQVTM; CDR2 reads ANQGSEA. V lost 6 bases, J lost 4 bases, and 10 bases lay in between.

This clonotype has a count of ten or more. V usage is TRBV5-6 and J usage is TRBJ2-7; TRBD2 matches 8 bases. This CDR3 has 17 residues. Germline V gives CDR1 SGHDT, CDR2 YYEEEE. After removal of 4 bases from V and 7 bases from J, the junction contained 19 bases not matched to a gene. CDR3 protein: CASSPSPLADAIPEQYF. CDR3 in DNA: TGTGCCAGCAGCCCCAGCCCACTAGCGGACGCTATTCCGGAGCAGTACTTC.

This clonotype was seen ten or more times. The V and J genes are TRBV6-2 or TRBV6-3 and TRBJ2-7, with TRBD1 matching over 10 bases. Germline CDR1 and CDR2: MNHEY and SVGEGT. V shed 5 bases and J 1 base; nucleotides not matched to a gene: 14. The CDR3 sequence is 18 residues long. In DNA form, the CDR3 reads TGTGCCAGCAGTCCACCAGATAGACAGGGGGCGCGATCCTACGAGCAGTACTTC. Translation: CASSPPDRQGARSYEQYF.

About this clonotype itself: Just one base apart from a much larger clone, this may be a read error. The V gene is TRBV7-9, the J gene TRBJ2-4; TRBD2 is a possible D gene (6 bases). Looked up from germline, CDR1 is SEHNR and CDR2 is FQNEAQ (reference sequence). This CDR3 has 12 residues. V was shortened by 4 bases and J by 9 bases, with 10 bases between the two germline ends. The CDR3 region is CASSSVGGIQYF. The CDR3 coding sequence is TGTGCCAGCAGCTCTGTCGGGGGCATTCAGTACTTC.

V and J are TRBV7-2 and TRBJ1-6, with D possibly being TRBD1 (6 bases). Germline loops: CDR1 SGHTA, CDR2 FQGNSA. This CDR3 spans 16 amino acids. V was shortened by 4 bases and J by 7 bases, with 17 bases between the two germline ends. This chain's CDR3 is CASSSSYRAGNSPLHF. In nucleotides, the CDR3 is TGTGCCAGCAGCTCTTCATACAGGGCGGGAAATTCACCCCTCCACTTT.

This clonotype occurred many times. The chain joins TRBV20-1 to TRBJ2-7, with 8 bases lining up with TRBD1. V shed 1 base, J shed 2 bases, and the junction held 10 bases outside the gene matches. The CDR3 spans 16 residues. CDR1 and CDR2 (germline): DFQATT, SNEGSKA (reference sequence). The CDR3 here is CSARVPQGARTYEQYF. CDR3 in DNA: TGCAGTGCTAGAGTCCCTCAGGGGGCAAGAACCTACGAGCAGTACTTC.

This clonotype was found many times. V is TRBV6-7 and J is TRBJ2-3; weak D call: TRBD1 (6 bases). TRBV6-7 is filed as an ORF, its function uncertain. The CDR3 length is 15 residues. The V end lost 6 bases, the J end lost 0 bases, and 13 bases lay between the germline ends. This chain's CDR3 is CASRRGRGSTDTQYF. The DNA of the CDR3 is TGTGCCAGCAGGAGAGGCAGGGGTAGCACAGATACGCAGTATTTT.

This clonotype was recorded at least ten times. CDR3 nucleotides: TGTGCCAGCAGCCCATACCCAGTTTTGGACGGATCCTATGGCTACACCTTC. This encodes CASSPYPVLDGSYGYTF. The rearrangement joins TRBV7-6 to TRBJ1-2, with no clear D. This CDR3 is 17 amino acids long. The ends were cut back, 5 bases at V and 4 bases at J, with 23 bases in the middle. The germline V gene encodes CDR1 SGHVS and CDR2 FNYEAQ.

This clonotype was found many times. V is TRBV6-2 or TRBV6-3 and J is TRBJ1-1; 7 nucleotides line up with TRBD1. J gave up 3 bases and V 6 bases, and 10 bases lay outside the gene matches. Germline CDR1 reads MNHEY; CDR2 reads SVGEGT. The CDR3 covers 15 residues. The CDR3 nucleotides read TGTGCCAGCAGATCACTGGGACAGTGGGACACTGAAGCTTTCTTT. Its translation is CASRSLGQWDTEAFF.

In its sample, this clonotype was seen many times. The genes are TRBV20-1 and TRBJ2-5; D ambiguous. The germline V gene encodes CDR1 DFQATT and CDR2 SNEGSKA (reference sequence). The CDR3 spans 14 residues. V shed 0 bases and J shed 5 bases, with 13 bases lying between them. The CDR3 nucleotides read TGCAGTGCTAGAGATCGGGTGGCGGAGGAGACCCAGTACTTC. Encoded protein: CSARDRVAEETQYF.

Only a few counts were recorded for this clonotype. The chain combines TRBV3-1 with TRBJ2-1, with TRBD2 identical over 7 bases. V lost 5 bases to trimming and J lost 0 bases; unmatched junction nucleotides: 4. The CDR3 covers 15 residues. Germline V gene data show CDR1 as LGHDT and CDR2 as YNNKEL (reference sequence). The CDR3: CASSRREASYNEQFF. The CDR3 DNA reads TGTGCCAGCAGCAGACGGGAGGCCTCCTACAATGAGCAGTTCTTC.

This clonotype occurred many times. V usage is TRBV29-1 and J usage is TRBJ1-1; D remains ambiguous. The CDR3 is 10 amino acids. From germline, CDR1 is SQVTM and CDR2 ANQGSEA. V shed 5 bases and J shed 3 bases, with 4 bases lying between them. CDR3 sequence (DNA): TGCAGCGTTTGCGACACTGAAGCTTTCTTT. This codes for CSVCDTEAFF.

Many counts were recorded for this clonotype. V is TRBV28 and J is TRBJ2-7; tentatively, D is TRBD1 (5 bases). Looked up from germline, CDR1 is MDHEN and CDR2 is SYDVKM. There are 15 residues in the CDR3. V was cut by 6 bases and J by 3 bases, with 18 bases left in between. CDR3 sequence reads: CASSHPSVDSYEQYF. The CDR3, as DNA: TGTGCCAGCAGCCATCCCTCGGTCGACAGCTACGAGCAGTACTTC.

This clonotype was observed many times. J is TRBJ2-3 and V is TRBV5-8; TRBD2 is a possible D gene (6 bases). Germline V CDR1 and CDR2: SGHTS, YDEGEE. Between the trimmed V and J ends, which lost 3 bases and 2 bases, there was a span of 10 bases. The CDR3 sequence is 14 residues long. The CDR3 DNA follows: TGTGCCAGCAGCTCGGGAGTTTCCACAGATACGCAGTATTTT. Translated: CASSSGVSTDTQYF.

This clonotype was seen repeatedly, ten times or more. The chain is built from TRBV9 and TRBJ1-1, with unresolved D. Looked up from germline, CDR1 is SGDLS and CDR2 is YYNGEE. V was clipped by 3 bases and J by 1 base, with 10 bases between them. This CDR3 has 14 residues. In DNA, the CDR3 is TGTGCCAGCAGCGCATTTACAGCGAACACTGAAGCTTTCTTT. Amino acid sequence: CASSAFTANTEAFF.

This clonotype was observed at least ten times. V gene TRBV9 combines with J gene TRBJ2-3; D not certain. The germline V gene encodes CDR1 SGDLS and CDR2 YYNGEE. This CDR3 has 14 residues. Deletions cut 3 bases from V and 2 bases from J, with 10 bases between. The CDR3: CASSETMLTDTQYF. The CDR3 DNA follows: TGTGCCAGCAGCGAGACCATGCTCACAGATACGCAGTATTTT.

This clonotype was picked up many times. The chain recombines TRBV10-1 with TRBJ2-7; 11 bases align to TRBD1. The junction had 4 bases not matched to a gene; V was cut back by 7 bases and J by 5 bases. Germline CDR1 WNHNN, CDR2 SYGVQD (reference sequence). This CDR3 contains 13 residues. In DNA, the CDR3 is TGCGCCAGCACCTGGACAGGGGGCAACGAGCAGTACTTC. As protein: CASTWTGGNEQYF.

The J gene is TRBJ2-1, the V gene TRBV2, with 7 bases lining up with TRBD1. Trimming at V came to 0 bases and at J to 1 base, leaving 3 bases not matched to a gene. The CDR3 length is 16 residues. Germline V lookup: CDR1 SNHLY, CDR2 FYNNEI. CDR3 DNA sequence: TGTGCCAGCAGTGAAGCCGGCAGGGGGTCCTACAATGAGCAGTTCTTC. Protein: CASSEAGRGSYNEQFF.